The clone carrying this TCR beta chain was seen only a few times. The data were obtained in a study of blood T cell repertoires in COVID-19. Germline CDR1 reads MGHRA; CDR2 reads YSYEKL. Deletions cut 2 bases from V and 0 bases from J, with 11 bases between. This CDR3 comprises 16 residues. The repertoire was sequenced with immunoSEQ multiplex PCR; TCRdb's copy has only in-frame clones and lacks some. The data contain a few hundred thousand clones, 80% of them seen just once; the ten biggest clones take up over 10%. The rearrangement links TRBV4-1 to TRBJ1-5; D perhaps matches TRBD1 (6 bases). The sequence was collected from a human donor in a cohort sampled during active COVID-19. Sequenced: peripheral blood. The CDR3 DNA reads as TGCGCCAGCAGCCAACAGGGGCGTCTTAGCAATCAGCCCCAGCATTTT. Translated, it gives CASSQQGRLSNQPQHF.